The 4 T cell receptor beta chains below were found in one sample sequenced in a study of blood T cell repertoires in COVID-19 (dated by TCRdb to about 2020). The library relied on the immunoSEQ multiplex PCR assay. In TCRdb, the immuneACCESS table is reduced to in-frame sequences with V and J assigned. These tables do not hold every clone; where another copy was compared, an unresolved V gene accounts for under half, and the others remain unexplained. The sample has 150,000 to 200,000 clones on record, about 87% of them singletons. Around 3.5% of the sample lies in the top ten. The sequencing input was peripheral blood. The receptors originated from a young man with active or convalescent COVID-19.

The V gene is TRBV7-9, the J gene TRBJ1-2, with D possibly being TRBD1 (6 bases). CDR1 and CDR2 from the germline V gene are SEHNR and FQNEAQ (reference sequence). The CDR3 extends over 14 amino acids. Trimming removed 2 bases at V and 4 bases at J, with 11 bases between. The CDR3 spells CASSLPTGGYGYTF. CDR3 DNA sequence: TGTGCCAGCAGCTTACCGACAGGCGGCTATGGCTACACCTTC.

The DNA of the CDR3 is TGTGCCAGCAGCCACGAAATCCCGGGACTAGACATTTACAATGAGCAGTTCTTC. Translation gives CASSHEIPGLDIYNEQFF. V gene TRBV7-6 combines with J gene TRBJ2-1; 8 nucleotides match TRBD2. Trimming cost V 5 bases and J 4 bases; bases outside gene matches: 16. CDR1 and CDR2 (germline): SGHVS, FNYEAQ. CDR3 length: 18 residues.

This clone was counted a single time. This CDR3 reads CSVGQYTQYF. CDR3 coding DNA: TGCAGCGTCGGACAGTATACGCAGTATTTT. The chain links TRBV29-1 to TRBJ2-3; D perhaps matches TRBD1 (6 bases). CDR1 and CDR2 from the germline V gene are SQVTM and ANQGSEA. The CDR3 has 10 residues. V gave up 6 bases and J gave up 7 bases, with 8 bases separating them.

CDR3 DNA sequence: TGTGCCACCAGCCGTGGACAGATCGTCAATCAGCCCCAGCATTTT. Translation gives CATSRGQIVNQPQHF. This chain joins TRBV15 and TRBJ1-5, with D possibly being TRBD1 (6 bases). This CDR3 has 15 residues. The germline CDR1 and CDR2 sequences are LNHNV and YYDKDF (reference sequence). V dropped 5 bases and J dropped 3 bases, with 14 bases sitting between them.